This T cell receptor beta chain was sequenced in a study of blood T cell repertoires in COVID-19 (dated by TCRdb to 2020 to 2022). For the study in its entirety: Samples from collaborators originated in the United States, Italy and Spain and spanned both the acute and convalescent phases of COVID-19. The samples were drawn from the first 160 participants of the ongoing ImmuneRACE study and from 950 to 1,500 subjects provided by 6 global collaborators. The repertoires were released in a freely available public database meant as a resource for research on the immune response to SARS-CoV-2. The material from the prospective study consisted of cDNA or gDNA derived from T cells, B-cell-depleted T cells, or PBMCs. Nearly every sample came with metadata listing a de-identified subject ID, COVID-19 status, age in years and sex. The dataset comprised deeply sampled blood TCRbeta repertoires from subjects exposed to, actively infected with, or recovered from COVID-19. Where HLA class I and class II types were available, the types were taken from metadata supplied by the sample provider, not from assay-based typing. The investigation overall reported the following: Clinical and demographic metadata were provided uncurated, with the amount varying by source and participant.

Enrolling through a virtual design, the prospective study's participants ranged in age from roughly 18 to 95 years and lived across more than 20 United States geographic areas. In the prospective study, cohorts were assigned on the basis of participant-reported clinical history obtained from a screening survey and a study questionnaire. ImmuneRACE Cohort 3 recovered participants were defined by two consecutive negative NP/OP PCR tests, healthcare professional clearance, or symptom resolution. In the prospective study, whole blood, serum and a nasopharyngeal or oropharyngeal swab were collected from each participant by mobile phlebotomists. Over a roughly 2-month period, participants in the prospective study had the option of providing additional blood draws and questionnaires. Prospective study blood samples were shipped either frozen or at room temperature before DNA extraction. TCRbeta CDR3 regions were amplified from genomic DNA using the immunoSEQ Assay, a bias-controlled multiplex PCR. The authors processed their data as follows. Nucleated cell counts per sample were estimated from amplification of reference gene primers within the assay. To quantify the absolute abundance of each unique TCRbeta CDR3 rearrangement, sequence reads were collapsed and filtered. For each sample, productive Simpson clonality was calculated by taking the square root of Simpson's diversity index across productive rearrangements. The table comes from immuneACCESS by way of TCRdb, which keeps in-frame sequences with V and J called. Part of the clones is missing from these tables; in studies checked, under half for an unresolved V gene and the rest for unknown reasons. V and J calls and clone size are those listed in that table; D and trimming were worked out from the DNA. In all, the sample holds approximately 150,000 clones, and approximately 80% of those were seen once. The ten largest clones take up 4.5% to 7.5% of the sample.

The germline ends are 7 bases apart after V is trimmed by 1 base and J by 1 base. The CDR3, cysteine through phenylalanine, is 14 amino acids long. Only the CDR3 part of the read is kept: 42 bases, read in frame from the first base. CDR1 SGHNT and CDR2 YENEEA were looked up in the germline V gene. A note on this clone: No cognate antigen has been identified for it. No quality values exist for individual bases; no much larger clone is one base distant.

Specimen: PBMCs or T cells enriched from blood (not recorded which). The receptor chain draws on TRBV11-3 and TRBJ1-1; 6 matching bases give a weak D call of TRBD1. This sequence was found in a man aged 40-55 years who had recovered from COVID-19. The DNA is as follows: TGTGCCAGCAGCTTAGCAGGGGCGAACACTGAAGCTTTCTTT. Its translation reads: CASSLAGANTEAFF. Extended through the reference TRBV11-3 and TRBJ1-1 proteins, this CDR3 yields the full variable domain: EAGVVQSPRYKIIEKKQPVAFWCNPISGHNTLYWYLQNLGQGPELLIRYENEEAVDDSQLPKDRFSAERLKGVDSTLKIQPAELGDSAVYLCASSLAGANTEAFFGQGTRLTVV.